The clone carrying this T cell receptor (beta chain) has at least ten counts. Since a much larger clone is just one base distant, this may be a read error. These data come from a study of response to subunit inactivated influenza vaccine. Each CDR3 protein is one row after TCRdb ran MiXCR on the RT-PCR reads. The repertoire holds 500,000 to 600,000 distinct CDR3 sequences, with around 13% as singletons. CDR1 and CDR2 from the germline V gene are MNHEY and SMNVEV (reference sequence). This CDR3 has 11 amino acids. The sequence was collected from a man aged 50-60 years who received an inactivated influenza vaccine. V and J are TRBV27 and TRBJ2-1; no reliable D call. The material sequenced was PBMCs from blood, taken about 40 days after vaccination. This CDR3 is CASGFGNEQFF. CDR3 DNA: TGTGCCAGCGGTTTCGGCAATGAGCAGTTCTTC.